One and the same sample provided the 25 T cell receptor beta chains below, sequenced in a study of glioma-infiltrating T cells after dendritic cell vaccination. The table came from immunoSEQ multiplex PCR; TCRdb's copy has only in-frame clones and leaves some out. The top ten hold 30% to 45% of the sample, which has 20,000 to 25,000 clones, roughly 78% seen once. The sequencing here drew on blood, taken before dendritic cell vaccination. The receptors here all came from a human donor with glioblastoma.

This sequence joins TRBV15 and TRBJ2-3; 8 bases are a match to TRBD2. This CDR3 is 16 amino acids long. Looked up from germline, CDR1 is LNHNV and CDR2 is YYDKDF (reference sequence). With V trimmed by 0 bases and J by 6 bases, 8 bases remained unmatched. The DNA for the CDR3 is TGTGCCACCAGCAGAGATTTCGCGGGAGGATCCGATACGCAGTATTTT. Amino acids: CATSRDFAGGSDTQYF.

The chain combines TRBV5-4 with TRBJ2-1, with D possibly being TRBD2 (6 bases). This CDR3 has 12 amino acids. The germline CDR1 and CDR2 sequences are SGHNT and YYREEE (reference sequence). V shed 0 bases and J shed 8 bases, with 6 bases lying between them. The CDR3, as DNA: TGTGCCAGCAGCTTGGAGCGGGATGAGCAGTTCTTC. This sequence encodes CASSLERDEQFF.

The chain recombines TRBV27 with TRBJ2-1, with TRBD2 matching 12 bases. Germline CDR1 MNHEY, CDR2 SMNVEV (reference sequence). CDR3 length equals 15 residues. V lost 5 bases and J lost 4; bases outside the gene matches: 3. The CDR3 DNA reads as TGTGCCAGCAGTCCCGGACTAGCGGGGTACAATGAGCAGTTCTTC. This encodes CASSPGLAGYNEQFF.

Only one count was recorded for this clone. The J gene is TRBJ1-5, the V gene TRBV6-1; 9 bases match TRBD1. This CDR3 comprises 14 residues. The V gene end was trimmed by 6 bases and the J gene end by 7 bases; junction bases not matched to a gene: 7. Germline V gene sequence: CDR1 MNHNS, CDR2 SASEGT. The CDR3 spells CASSPQGAGQPQHF. DNA for the CDR3: TGTGCCAGCAGCCCACAGGGGGCAGGGCAGCCCCAGCATTTT.

The V gene is TRBV7-9, the J gene TRBJ2-1; 16 bases line up with TRBD2. This CDR3 is 19 amino acids long. The V gene end was trimmed by 3 bases and the J gene end by 6 bases; junction bases not matched to a gene: 11. CDR1 SEHNR and CDR2 FQNEAQ come from the germline V gene (reference sequence). CDR3 nucleotides: TGTGCCAGCAGCTTGGACAGGGGACTAGCGGGAGGGCCTGCCAATGAGCAGTTCTTC. Its protein is CASSLDRGLAGGPANEQFF.

This chain joins TRBV5-3 and TRBJ1-4; perhaps TRBD1 as D (6 bases). TRBV5-3 is recorded as an ORF, its role being uncertain. The length of the CDR3 is 17 residues. Trimming cost V 5 bases and J 4 bases, with 21 bases left between them. The CDR3 DNA reads TGTGCCAGAAGTCCAACTTTGGACAGAACTATTAATGAAAAACTGTTTTTT. Protein: CARSPTLDRTINEKLFF.

The V gene is TRBV7-9, the J gene TRBJ2-7, with a weak D call TRBD2 (6 bases). V was cut by 1 base and J by 6 bases, with 16 bases left in between. This CDR3 has 15 residues. CDR1 and CDR2 (germline): SEHNR, FQNEAQ (reference sequence). This chain's CDR3 is CASSLDGTPLPEQYF. The CDR3 nucleotides read TGTGCCAGCAGCTTAGATGGGACTCCTCTCCCCGAGCAGTACTTC.

This chain connects TRBV4-1 to TRBJ1-6, with 9 bases matching TRBD1. CDR1 is MGHRA, CDR2 YSYEKL, per germline. J gave up 10 bases and V 3 bases, and 4 bases lay outside the gene matches. This CDR3 is 14 amino acids long. The CDR3 DNA sequence: TGCGCCAGCAGCCAGGCGGACAGGGGATCACCCCTCCACTTT. Encoded protein: CASSQADRGSPLHF.

A single count supports this clone. The CDR3 sequence: CASRVGRDRNEQYF. CDR3 sequence (DNA): TGTGCCAGCAGGGTTGGTAGGGACAGGAACGAGCAGTACTTC. This chain links TRBV5-4 with TRBJ2-7; 8 positions match TRBD1. V was pared by 5 bases and J by 5 bases, with 9 bases of the junction left unmatched. CDR1 and CDR2 from the germline V gene are SGHNT and YYREEE (reference sequence). The CDR3 covers 14 residues.

The chain has TRBV6-5 and TRBJ1-4; 8 bases agree with TRBD1. The CDR3 extends over 13 amino acids. V dropped 5 bases and J dropped 6; count of bases not matched to a gene: 2. Germline values: CDR1 MNHEY, CDR2 SVGAGI. The CDR3 reads CASSPRGHEKLFF. CDR3 nucleotides: TGTGCCAGCAGTCCCAGGGGGCATGAAAAACTGTTTTTT.

This clone was recorded only once. The chain recombines TRBV28 with TRBJ1-6; D might be TRBD1 (5 bases). The CDR3 covers 16 residues. Germline lookup yields CDR1 MDHEN and CDR2 SYDVKM. Trimming took 1 base from V and 5 from J, leaving 12 bases between them. The CDR3 DNA reads TGTGCCAGCAGTTTATCCACGGGGGGGAATAATTCACCCCTCCACTTT. This codes for CASSLSTGGNNSPLHF.

The rearrangement joins TRBV7-2 to TRBJ2-3; TRBD2 aligns across 8 bases. Germline assignment: CDR1 SGHTA and CDR2 FQGNSA. This CDR3 has 13 residues. V lost 6 bases to trimming and J lost 1 base; unmatched junction nucleotides: 0. The CDR3 nucleotides are TGTGCCAGCAGACTAGCGGGCACAGATACGCAGTATTTT. Amino acid sequence: CASRLAGTDTQYF.

This chain connects TRBV27 to TRBJ2-5; TRBD2 matches at 8 bases. This CDR3 is built from 15 residues. Per germline, CDR1 MNHEY and CDR2 SMNVEV (reference sequence). V was clipped by 2 bases and J by 4 bases; unmatched bases: 6. The CDR3 protein is CASSLGDRGGETQYF. The CDR3 DNA follows: TGTGCCAGCAGTTTAGGGGATCGGGGGGGAGAGACCCAGTACTTC.

The table lists this clone with a few counts. The chain carries TRBV11-2 and TRBJ1-3; D call uncertain. The germline gives CDR1 SGHAT, CDR2 FQNNGV. V was pared by 4 bases and J by 2 bases, with 12 bases between. The CDR3 is 15 residues long. The CDR3 loop reads CASSSRRGPGNTIYF. In DNA, the CDR3 is TGTGCCAGCAGCTCCCGACGAGGTCCTGGAAACACCATATATTTT.

The chain couples TRBV7-9 to TRBJ2-7; 8 bases line up with TRBD2. Per germline, CDR1 SEHNR and CDR2 FQNEAQ (reference sequence). The ends lost 4 bases at V and 1 base at J; junction bases unmatched: 3. This CDR3 is 14 amino acids long. DNA for the CDR3: TGTGCCAGCAGCTCCCTAGCGGGTTCCTACGAGCAGTACTTC. It encodes CASSSLAGSYEQYF.

The J gene is TRBJ1-1, the V gene TRBV7-2; no reliable D call. Trimming removed 2 bases from V and 3 bases from J, with 19 bases in between. The CDR3 extends over 17 amino acids. Germline V gene data show CDR1 as SGHTA and CDR2 as FQGNSA. DNA of the CDR3: TGTGCCAGCAGCTTAAGAGGAGGGCAAGGGTCGTACACTGAAGCTTTCTTT. It is translated as CASSLRGGQGSYTEAFF.

This chain connects TRBV27 to TRBJ2-7; 8 positions match TRBD2. CDR3 size: 16 residues. CDR1 and CDR2 (germline): MNHEY, SMNVEV (reference sequence). With 4 bases clipped from V and 2 bases from J, the junction kept 10 bases outside the gene matches. The CDR3 spells CASSSSPSGPTYEQYF. The CDR3 nucleotides are TGTGCCAGCAGTTCCTCACCTAGCGGGCCGACCTACGAGCAGTACTTC.

This sequence joins TRBV5-4 and TRBJ2-7, with 10 bases fitting TRBD2. The germline V gene encodes CDR1 SGHNT and CDR2 YYREEE (reference sequence). CDR3 size: 17 residues. Trimming took 5 bases from V and 5 from J; bases not matched to a gene: 16. CDR3 amino acids: CASRTLKEKREGHEQYF. The CDR3 nucleotides are TGTGCCAGCAGGACCCTTAAAGAGAAGCGGGAGGGCCACGAGCAGTACTTC.

V usage is TRBV7-6 and J usage is TRBJ1-3; TRBD1 might be the D (6 bases). Per germline, CDR1 SGHVS and CDR2 FNYEAQ. V gave up 1 base and J gave up 0 bases, with 16 bases separating them. This CDR3 spans 18 amino acids. In DNA, the CDR3 is TGTGCCAGCAGCTTAGGCCCCGCAGGGACAATCTCTGGAAACACCATATATTTT. Its protein is CASSLGPAGTISGNTIYF.

The chain uses TRBV7-9 and TRBJ2-5; D gene ambiguous. The CDR3 consists of 16 residues. Germline CDR1 reads SEHNR; CDR2 reads FQNEAQ (reference sequence). Trimming removed 5 bases from V and 1 base from J, with 17 bases in between. CDR3 nucleotides: TGTGCCAGCAGCCAGGTAGTTGCCGTTCCCCAAGAGACCCAGTACTTC. This gives the protein CASSQVVAVPQETQYF.

The chain couples TRBV11-1 to TRBJ2-3; TRBD2 aligns across 12 bases. Trimming removed 4 bases from V and 5 bases from J; junction bases left unmatched: 7. Germline-derived CDR1 and CDR2 are SGHAT and FQDESV (reference sequence). The CDR3 sequence is 16 residues long. The CDR3 DNA reads as TGTGCCAGCAGCTCTCTAGCGGGAGGGCCTGGAGATACGCAGTATTTT. As protein: CASSSLAGGPGDTQYF.

The chain carries TRBV5-8 and TRBJ2-5; 7 bases fit TRBD2. Germline V gene data show CDR1 as SGHTS and CDR2 as YDEGEE. V lost 4 bases and J lost 5; bases outside the gene matches: 2. The CDR3 runs 12 residues. The CDR3 region has the DNA TGTGCCAGCAGCCCAGCGGGGGAGACCCAGTACTTC. This sequence encodes CASSPAGETQYF.

This clone has just one count. The J gene is TRBJ2-5, the V gene TRBV7-2, with D maybe TRBD1 (5 bases). V was clipped by 4 bases and J by 6 bases, with 12 bases between them. There are 13 residues in the CDR3. The germline V gene encodes CDR1 SGHTA and CDR2 FQGNSA. Here the CDR3 reads CASSSRTGQTQYF. Here the CDR3 DNA reads TGTGCCAGCAGCTCTCGTACAGGACAGACCCAGTACTTC.

The V gene is TRBV7-9, the J gene TRBJ1-3; D is undetermined. The CDR3 is made up of 14 amino acids. The V and J ends lost 5 bases and 4 bases respectively, with 12 bases between them. Germline CDR1 SEHNR, CDR2 FQNEAQ (reference sequence). This CDR3 is CASSPQVNGNTIYF. CDR3 DNA sequence: TGTGCCAGCAGCCCGCAGGTGAACGGAAACACCATATATTTT.

The chain employs TRBV28 and TRBJ1-2, with unresolved D. This CDR3 has 14 residues. V dropped 6 bases and J dropped 4 bases, with 15 bases sitting between them. The V gene's germline CDR1 is MDHEN and CDR2 SYDVKM. The CDR3 DNA follows: TGTGCCAGCAGCCCACTCATCGAGTTCTATGGCTACACCTTC. It codes for CASSPLIEFYGYTF.